This T cell receptor beta chain was sequenced during a study of T cells in Graves' hyperthyroidism and ophthalmopathy. Findings and limits, study-wide: Blood also showed most of the thyroid clonotypes that were expanded above 0.001.

With 0 bases removed from V and 7 bases from J, the gap between germline ends came to 13 bases. This CDR3 comprises 13 residues. In germline, CDR1 is DFQATT, CDR2 SNEGSKA (reference sequence). This clonotype was seen repeatedly, ten times or more. What it recognizes is unknown. Amplified regions were TCR beta CDR3 sequences from RNA transcripts. The HTBI primer set served for first-round RT-PCR of the TCR CDR3. TCRdb independently ran MiXCR on the multiplex PCR reads; one entry per CDR3 protein. This sample carries 200,000 to 250,000 distinct CDR3 sequences, under 20% of them seen once, and the ten largest clones take approximately 50%.

This sequence joins TRBV20-1 and TRBJ2-7; D is uncertain. Sequenced input: blood. This receptor was taken from a man aged 45-65 years with Graves' hyperthyroidism. The CDR3 region has the DNA TGCAGTGCTAGAGATGTGCCTAGTATAGAGCAGTACTTC. Translating it yields CSARDVPSIEQYF.